This T cell receptor (beta chain) was found in a study of blood T cells in healthy people across ages. The trim removed 4 bases at V and 10 bases at J, leaving 6 bases unmatched. The germline CDR1 and CDR2 sequences are SGHRS and YFSETQ. This CDR3 is built from 13 residues. The second PCR ran roughly 6 to 12 cycles with a sample-barcoded 5' primer and J-beta primers. Tagging of each cDNA molecule was performed by a template-switch adaptor with 12 random nucleotides. Via MiXCR, TCRdb re-called the 5' RACE reads, giving one row per CDR3 protein. The repertoire holds roughly 700,000 distinct CDR3 sequences, with about half as singletons.

The sequence was collected from an older woman in good health. The rearrangement links TRBV5-1 to TRBJ2-1, with 9 positions matching TRBD2. Sequencing was carried out using blood. CDR3 protein: CASSGTSLGEQFF. The CDR3 DNA reads as TGCGCCAGCAGCGGGACTAGCTTGGGCGAGCAGTTCTTC. Together with reference TRBV5-1 and TRBJ2-1, the CDR3 gives the full variable domain: KAGVTQTPRYLIKTRGQQVTLSCSPISGHRSVSWYQQTPGQGLQFLFEYFSETQRNKGNFPGRFSGRQFSNSRSEMNVSTLELGDSALYLCASSGTSLGEQFFGPGTRLTVL.